This T cell receptor beta chain was retrieved from a study of CD8+CD57+ T cells in acquired aplastic anemia. Study background: The study obtained an average of roughly 2.9 ug of DNA from sorted CD4+ and CD8+ cells. The average read count for CD4+ cells in healthy donors was some 9.9 million. Findings and limits, study-wide: Some 31 shared CD8+ CDR3s appeared highly expressed within patients' immunodominant clones. For CD8+ Simpson's diversity, patients and controls showed no significant difference.

About this clonotype itself: The antigen is undetermined.

The CDR3 has 16 residues. V lost 4 bases and J lost 14, with 24 bases in between. CDR3 and TCR beta VDJ profiling relied on genomic DNA as the template. TCRdb called the reads again in MiXCR, with one record for every CDR3 protein. The sample lists approximately 200,000 distinct CDR3 sequences; approximately 60% were seen once. The chain couples TRBV12-3 or TRBV12-4 to TRBJ1-6, with D tentatively TRBD1 (5 bases). Sequencing was performed on sorted CD4+, CD8+, or CD8+CD57+ T cells (not recorded which) from PBMCs. The receptor's source is a human donor in good health. Written as DNA, the CDR3 is TGTGCCAGCAGTTCCGGGGGGGGAGGCCCAAAATTCACCCTCCACTTT. This sequence encodes CASSSGGGGPKFTLHF.